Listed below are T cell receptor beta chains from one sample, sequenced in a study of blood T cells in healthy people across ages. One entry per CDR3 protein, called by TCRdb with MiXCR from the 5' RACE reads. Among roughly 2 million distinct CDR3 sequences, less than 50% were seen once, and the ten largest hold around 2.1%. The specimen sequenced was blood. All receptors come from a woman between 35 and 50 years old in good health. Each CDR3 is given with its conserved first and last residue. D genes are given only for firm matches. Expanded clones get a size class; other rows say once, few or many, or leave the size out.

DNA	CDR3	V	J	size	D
TGTGCCGGCAGTTTATCCGACCGCGATACGCAGTATTTT	CAGSLSDRDTQYF	TRBV12-3/TRBV12-4	TRBJ2-3	NA	NA
TGTGCCAGCAGGAGTGCTCTCTCTGGGGCCAACGTCCTGACTTTC	CASRSALSGANVLTF	TRBV6-1	TRBJ2-6	few	NA
TGTGCCAGCAGCCAACGGGACATCGCGTATGGCTACACCTTC	CASSQRDIAYGYTF	TRBV4-2	TRBJ1-2	NA	NA
TGTGCCAGCAGTGCCCACCGCGACAGGGGGTCCTACAATGAGCAGTTCTTC	CASSAHRDRGSYNEQFF	TRBV2	TRBJ2-1	NA	TRBD1
TGCGCCAGCAGCTTCTGGGACAGGAACTACGAGCAGTACTTC	CASSFWDRNYEQYF	TRBV5-1	TRBJ2-7	few	TRBD1
TGCAGTGCTAGACTAAGCCCGGGACAGGGGCTCTACGAGCAGTACTTC	CSARLSPGQGLYEQYF	TRBV20-1	TRBJ2-7	NA	TRBD1
TGTGCCAGCAAATGGGGGGGCGCGGGGAAAGAGACCCAGTACTTC	CASKWGGAGKETQYF	TRBV6-5	TRBJ2-5	once	NA
TGTGCCAGCAGCTTAGGACAGGGGTTTAATACGGATACGCAGTATTTT	CASSLGQGFNTDTQYF	TRBV7-3	TRBJ2-3	NA	TRBD1
TGCAGCGTTGAAGGACTAGCGGGGGGGCTAGTTGGTGAGCAGTTCTTC	CSVEGLAGGLVGEQFF	TRBV29-1	TRBJ2-1	NA	TRBD2
TGTGCCAGCAGCCAGCCAGACCTCACAGATACGCAGTATTTT	CASSQPDLTDTQYF	TRBV4-2	TRBJ2-3	NA	NA
TGCAGCGTTGAATCCCCATACGAAAACATTCAGTACTTC	CSVESPYENIQYF	TRBV29-1	TRBJ2-4	few	NA
TGTGCCAGCAGCGTATTGGGGGGCACTAAAGAGACCCAGTACTTC	CASSVLGGTKETQYF	TRBV9	TRBJ2-5	NA	NA
TGTGCCAGCAGGCACCGGACAGGGGGCGAGACCCAGTACTTC	CASRHRTGGETQYF	TRBV5-6	TRBJ2-5	NA	TRBD1
TGTGCCACCAAGGGGGAAGCTAACACCGGGGAGCTGTTTTTT	CATKGEANTGELFF	TRBV15	TRBJ2-2	NA	NA
TGCAGCGCTGATTTAGCGGGGGGCCAAGAGACCCAGTACTTC	CSADLAGGQETQYF	TRBV29-1	TRBJ2-5	NA	TRBD2
TGTGCCAGCAGCTCGGGACAGGCGTACAATGAGCAGTACTTC	CASSSGQAYNEQYF	TRBV5-5	TRBJ2-5	once	TRBD1
TGTGCCAGCAGCTCAGCGGGGGGGCGAAGTGAGCAGTTCTTC	CASSSAGGRSEQFF	TRBV7-3	TRBJ2-1	few	TRBD2
TGTGCCAGCAGTTTATCGCTCTCCGGACAGGGTGACTATGGCTACACCTTC	CASSLSLSGQGDYGYTF	TRBV28	TRBJ1-2	few	TRBD1
TGTGCCACCAGTGATTCACCAGGGGTGAATGGCTACACCTTC	CATSDSPGVNGYTF	TRBV24-1	TRBJ1-2	NA	NA